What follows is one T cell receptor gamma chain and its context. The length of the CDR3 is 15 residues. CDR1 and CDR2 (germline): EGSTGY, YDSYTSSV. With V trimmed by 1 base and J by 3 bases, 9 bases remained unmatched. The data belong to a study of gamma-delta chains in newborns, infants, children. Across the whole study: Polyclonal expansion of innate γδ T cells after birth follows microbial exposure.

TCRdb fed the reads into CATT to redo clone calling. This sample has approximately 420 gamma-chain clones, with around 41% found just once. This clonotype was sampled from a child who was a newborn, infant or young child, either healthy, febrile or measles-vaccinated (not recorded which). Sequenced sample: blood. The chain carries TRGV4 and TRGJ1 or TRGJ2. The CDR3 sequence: CATWDGPPLYYKKLF. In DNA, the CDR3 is TGTGCCACCTGGGATGGCCCTCCCCTTTATTATAAGAAACTCTTT.